Reported below is one TCR beta chain. The CDR3 consists of 13 residues. V lost 5 bases and J lost 3, with 10 bases in between. From germline, CDR1 is LNHDA and CDR2 SQIVND (reference sequence). In the original processing: Amplification of reference gene primers was used by the study to estimate nucleated cell counts. The table came from immunoSEQ multiplex PCR; TCRdb's copy has only in-frame clones and leaves some out. The V and J calls and clone size were taken over from that table, and D and trimming were inferred from the DNA. The sample has some 150,000 clones, approximately 86% seen once. This sample was included in a study of blood T cell repertoires in COVID-19. Study in general: PBMCs, B-cell-depleted T cells, or T cells were the source of the cDNA or gDNA that made up the material.

The J gene is TRBJ2-5, the V gene TRBV19; D possibly corresponds to TRBD1 (5 bases). Sequenced material: peripheral blood. This sequence was found in a man between 65 and 85 years old with acute or convalescent COVID-19. The CDR3 bases are TGTGCCAGTAGTTTTTTCAGGGAAGAGACCCAGTACTTC. It yields the protein CASSFFREETQYF.